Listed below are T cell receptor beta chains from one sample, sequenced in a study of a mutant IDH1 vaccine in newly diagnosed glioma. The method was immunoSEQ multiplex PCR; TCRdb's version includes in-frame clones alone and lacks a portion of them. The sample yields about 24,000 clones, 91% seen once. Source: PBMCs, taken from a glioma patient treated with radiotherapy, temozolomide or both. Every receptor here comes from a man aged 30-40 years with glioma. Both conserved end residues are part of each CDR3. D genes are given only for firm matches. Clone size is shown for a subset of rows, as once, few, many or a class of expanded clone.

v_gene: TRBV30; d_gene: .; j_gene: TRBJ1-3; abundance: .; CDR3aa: CAWSGTGGPIYF; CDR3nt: TGTGCCTGGAGTGGGACTGGTGGGCCCATATATTTT
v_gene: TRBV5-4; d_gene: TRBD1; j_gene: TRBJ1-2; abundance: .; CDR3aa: CASSATGGAYGYTF; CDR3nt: TGTGCCAGCAGCGCAACAGGGGGGGCCTATGGCTACACCTTC
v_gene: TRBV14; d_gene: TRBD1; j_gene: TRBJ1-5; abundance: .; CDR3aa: CASTPLGTGDNQPQHF; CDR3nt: TGTGCCAGCACCCCCTTAGGGACAGGGGATAATCAGCCCCAGCATTTT
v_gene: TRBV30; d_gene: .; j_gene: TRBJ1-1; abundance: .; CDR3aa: CARTPNTEAFF; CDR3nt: TGTGCCCGGACCCCGAACACTGAAGCTTTCTTT
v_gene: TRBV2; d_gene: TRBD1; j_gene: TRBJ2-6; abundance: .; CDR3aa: CASSKTPGTALSGANVLTF; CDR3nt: TGTGCCAGCAGTAAAACCCCCGGGACAGCGCTCTCTGGGGCCAACGTCCTGACTTTC
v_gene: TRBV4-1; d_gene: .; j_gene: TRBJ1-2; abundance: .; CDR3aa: CASSQSQPSNYGYTF; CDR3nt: TGCGCCAGCAGCCAAAGCCAGCCTTCTAACTATGGCTACACCTTC
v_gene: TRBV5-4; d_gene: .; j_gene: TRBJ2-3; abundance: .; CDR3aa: CASSLRGPSTDTQYF; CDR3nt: TGTGCCAGCAGCTTGAGGGGTCCTAGCACAGATACGCAGTATTTT
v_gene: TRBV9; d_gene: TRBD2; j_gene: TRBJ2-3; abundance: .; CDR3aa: CASSVAGGRDKDTQYF; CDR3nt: TGTGCCAGCAGCGTGGCCGGCGGGAGAGACAAAGATACGCAGTATTTT
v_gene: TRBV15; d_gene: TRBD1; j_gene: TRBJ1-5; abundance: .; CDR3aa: CATSSSQGGQPQHF; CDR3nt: TGTGCCACCAGCAGTTCCCAGGGGGGTCAGCCCCAGCATTTT
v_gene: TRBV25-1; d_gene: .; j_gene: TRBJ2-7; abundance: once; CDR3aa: CASSEYRVGLGEQYF; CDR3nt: TGTGCCAGCAGTGAATATCGGGTAGGGTTGGGCGAGCAGTACTTC
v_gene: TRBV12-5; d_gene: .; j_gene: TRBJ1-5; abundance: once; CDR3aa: CASGFQTINQPQHF; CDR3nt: TGTGCTAGTGGTTTTCAAACGATCAATCAGCCCCAGCATTTT
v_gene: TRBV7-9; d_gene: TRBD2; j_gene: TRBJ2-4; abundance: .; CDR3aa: CASRPALGGSSKNIQYF; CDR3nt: TGTGCCAGCAGACCCGCTCTCGGGGGGAGTAGCAAAAACATTCAGTACTTC
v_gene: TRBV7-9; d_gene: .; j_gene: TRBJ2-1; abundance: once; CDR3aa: CASSSRNEQFF; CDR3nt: TGTGCCAGCAGCTCCCGTAATGAGCAGTTCTTC
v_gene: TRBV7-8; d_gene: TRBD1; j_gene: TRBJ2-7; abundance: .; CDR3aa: CASSSDRDFSSHYEQYF; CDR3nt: TGTGCCAGCAGCTCGGACAGGGATTTTTCCTCACACTACGAGCAGTACTTC
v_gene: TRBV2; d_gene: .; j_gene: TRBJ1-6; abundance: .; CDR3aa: CASSGQARSPLHF; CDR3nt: TGTGCCAGCAGTGGACAGGCACGGTCACCCCTCCACTTT
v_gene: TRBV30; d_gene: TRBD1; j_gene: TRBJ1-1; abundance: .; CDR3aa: CASSGGGKAFF; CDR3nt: TGTGCCAGTTCAGGGGGCGGGAAAGCTTTCTTT